This T cell receptor (beta chain) appears in the sequencing data of a study of blood T cell repertoires in COVID-19. Turning to the study itself: Donors in the United States, Italy and Spain gave samples during acute or convalescent COVID-19.

The data were produced by immunoSEQ multiplex PCR, yet TCRdb's version contains in-frame clones alone and is incomplete. The profile shows about 230,000 clones, roughly 80% of them singletons. Germline CDR1 and CDR2: SGHTA and FQGNSA. The length of the CDR3 is 15 residues. Trimming shortened V by 3 bases and J by 7 bases, and 13 bases separated the two germline ends. This chain links TRBV7-2 with TRBJ1-6; no clear D. The sequenced material came from peripheral blood. The receptor was isolated from a woman aged 70-85 years with active or convalescent COVID-19. The CDR3: CASSFPREVNSPLHF. The CDR3 DNA follows: TGTGCCAGCAGCTTCCCCCGGGAAGTCAATTCACCCCTCCACTTT.